What follows is one TCR beta chain and its context. Its antigen specificity is not known. No per-base quality is available; no much larger clone lies one base away. V lost 3 bases and J lost 2 bases; the stretch between them is 14 bases long. In the germline V gene, CDR1 corresponds to SGHRS and CDR2 to YFSETQ. From the cysteine up to the phenylalanine, the CDR3 has a length of 15 residues. Only the CDR3 portion is preserved as DNA: 45 bases, with reading frame beginning at the first base. This entry comes from a study of blood T cell repertoires in COVID-19 (dated by TCRdb to 2018 to 2020). About the investigation overall: Collaborator samples came from the United States, Italy and Spain and covered acute and convalescent phases of COVID-19. The material from the prospective study consisted of cDNA or gDNA derived from T cells, B-cell-depleted T cells, or PBMCs. Deeply sampled blood TCRbeta repertoires from subjects exposed to, actively infected with, or recovered from COVID-19 were included in the dataset. The repertoires were released in a freely available public database meant as a resource for research on the immune response to SARS-CoV-2. The samples were drawn from the first 160 participants of the ongoing ImmuneRACE study and from under 1,500 subjects provided by 6 global collaborators. The sample metadata nearly always contained a de-identified subject ID, COVID-19 status, age in years and sex. Where available, HLA class I and class II types were taken from metadata supplied by the sample provider and were not determined by assay-based typing. Overall study outcomes, separate from this receptor: The quantity of clinical and demographic metadata differed by source and by participant and was supplied without curation.

TCRbeta CDR3 regions were amplified from genomic DNA by means of the immunoSEQ Assay, a bias-controlled multiplex PCR. Per the authors' processing: Nucleated cell counts per sample were estimated from amplification of reference gene primers within the assay. Sequence reads were collapsed and filtered to measure the absolute abundance of every unique TCRbeta CDR3 rearrangement. For each sample, productive Simpson clonality was calculated as the square root of Simpson's diversity index over productive rearrangements. Drawn from immuneACCESS, this table holds only the in-frame rearrangements with V and J called that TCRdb kept. Clones are partly lost; checked studies trace under half to an unresolved V gene and leave the rest unexplained. V, J and clone size derive from that table, while D and trimming were established from the DNA sequence. Here the sample has about 220,000 clones; less than 90% occur a single time. 1.5% to 2% of the sample belongs to the ten largest clones.

The collaborating institutions used their own protocols to collect whole blood in K2EDTA tubes. For TCRbeta analysis, collaborators shipped samples in one of three forms: frozen whole blood, isolated PBMCs, or DNA extracted from either of those sample types. This TCR came from a man aged 35-49 years with active or convalescent COVID-19. The chain links TRBV5-1 with TRBJ1-2; the D gene is unclear. Sequencing used peripheral blood. Read as DNA, the sequence is TGCGCCAGCAGCTCGGGAGCACACCCAAACTATGGCTACACCTTC. This gives the protein CASSSGAHPNYGYTF.